The rows below give T cell receptor beta chains drawn from one sample of a study of cytomegalovirus exposure and HLA in healthy donors. Using immunoSEQ multiplex PCR, the repertoire was profiled, and TCRdb retains in-frame clones only, with some absent. The table lists 150,000 or so clones, approximately 79% of them singletons. The sequencing sample was made of PBMCs. These receptors originate from a woman in her fifties or sixties in good health and CMV-seropositive. Both conserved end residues are part of each CDR3. The D gene is left open where the match is weak. Rows may omit the clone size; those that give it use once, few, many or a size class.

J gene | CDR3 length | D gene | V gene | clone size | CDR3 protein | CDR3 DNA
TRBJ2-7 | 13 | . | TRBV5-1 | . | CASSLTGFDEQYF | TGCGCCAGCAGCCTTACAGGGTTCGACGAGCAGTACTTC
TRBJ1-4 | 13 | . | TRBV4-3 | . | CASSPDWNEKLFF | TGCGCCAGCAGCCCGGACTGGAATGAAAAACTGTTTTTT
TRBJ1-5 | 15 | . | TRBV5-6 | . | CASSHFEANNQPQHF | TGTGCCAGCAGCCATTTTGAGGCCAACAATCAGCCCCAGCATTTT
TRBJ1-2 | 14 | . | TRBV5-1 | . | CASSLGDLGEVYTF | TGCGCCAGCAGCTTGGGTGACCTTGGAGAGGTCTACACCTTC
TRBJ1-1 | 14 | TRBD1 | TRBV7-9 | . | CASRTGMENTEAFF | TGTGCCTCCCGGACAGGGATGGAGAACACTGAAGCTTTCTTT
TRBJ1-2 | 13 | . | TRBV9 | once | CASSVGRAYGYTF | TGTGCCAGCAGCGTTGGCAGGGCCTATGGCTACACCTTC
TRBJ2-2 | 16 | TRBD2 | TRBV7-8 | . | CASSLGRGGNTGELFF | TGTGCCAGCAGCTTAGGGCGGGGGGGGAACACCGGGGAGCTGTTTTTT
TRBJ2-1 | 16 | TRBD2 | TRBV7-9 | . | CASSLGGLAGANEQFF | TGTGCCAGCAGCTTAGGGGGACTAGCGGGGGCCAATGAGCAGTTCTTC
TRBJ1-2 | 14 | TRBD1 | TRBV4-1 | . | CASDKTGTGFGYTF | TGCGCCAGCGACAAAACCGGGACAGGTTTTGGCTACACCTTC
TRBJ2-1 | 11 | . | TRBV20-1 | . | CSARESNEQFF | TGCAGTGCTAGAGAGTCTAATGAGCAGTTCTTC
TRBJ2-3 | 15 | TRBD2 | TRBV6-5 | . | CASSYLAGGTDTQYF | TGTGCCAGCAGTTACCTAGCGGGGGGAACAGATACGCAGTATTTT
TRBJ1-6 | 15 | . | TRBV4-1 | few | CASSQEWQQNSPLHF | TGCGCCAGCAGCCAAGAGTGGCAACAGAATTCACCCCTCCACTTT
TRBJ2-2 | 14 | . | TRBV7-7 | . | CASSPDYGSGELFF | TGTGCTAGCAGCCCCGACTACGGCTCTGGGGAGCTGTTTTTT
TRBJ2-2 | 16 | TRBD2 | TRBV6-6 | . | CASSYPRGEGAGELFF | TGTGCCAGCAGTTACCCCCGGGGGGAAGGAGCCGGGGAGCTGTTTTTT
TRBJ2-3 | 16 | TRBD2 | TRBV7-6 | . | CASSLVASGTRNTQYF | TGTGCCAGCAGCTTAGTGGCCAGCGGGACGAGAAATACGCAGTATTTT
TRBJ2-2 | 14 | . | TRBV28 | . | CASTPGGRTGELFF | TGTGCCAGCACCCCAGGGGGGAGGACCGGGGAGCTGTTTTTT
TRBJ2-2 | 13 | . | TRBV5-4 | . | CASSLEGTGELFF | TGTGCCAGCAGCTTGGAGGGGACCGGGGAGCTGTTTTTT
TRBJ2-3 | 17 | . | TRBV7-6 | once | CASSSIEGATSTDTQYF | TGTGCCAGCAGTTCCATCGAGGGCGCTACTAGCACAGATACGCAGTATTTT
TRBJ1-3 | 15 | . | TRBV10-3 | once | CAILDSGTGGNTIYF | TGTGCCATCCTTGACTCGGGCACGGGAGGAAACACCATATATTTT
TRBJ2-1 | 14 | TRBD2 | TRBV6-1 | . | CASSVNGRGSEQFF | TGTGCCAGCAGTGTAAACGGGAGGGGCTCTGAGCAGTTCTTC
TRBJ1-5 | 13 | . | TRBV2 | . | CASSVAGNQPQHF | TGTGCCAGCAGCGTGGCGGGGAATCAGCCCCAGCATTTT
TRBJ2-2 | 15 | TRBD1 | TRBV7-9 | . | CASRGRQGWTGELFF | TGTGCCAGCAGGGGCCGACAGGGATGGACCGGGGAGCTGTTTTTT
TRBJ1-1 | 15 | . | TRBV7-2 | . | CASSLVGGFFTEAFF | TGTGCCAGCAGCTTGGTCGGGGGGTTCTTCACTGAAGCTTTCTTT
TRBJ1-6 | 16 | . | TRBV7-2 | . | CASSPNPSSYNSPLHF | TGTGCCAGCAGTCCGAACCCGAGCTCCTATAATTCACCCCTCCACTTT
TRBJ2-1 | 15 | . | TRBV4-3 | . | CASSQGGLGANEQFF | TGCGCCAGCAGCCAAGGGGGTCTGGGGGCAAATGAGCAGTTCTTC
TRBJ2-7 | 14 | . | TRBV5-5 | . | CASSLQPGHYEQYF | TGTGCCAGCAGCTTGCAGCCAGGACACTACGAGCAGTACTTC
TRBJ2-7 | 14 | TRBD1 | TRBV25-1 | few | CASSEWDSSYEQYF | TGTGCCAGCAGTGAATGGGACAGCTCCTACGAGCAGTACTTC
TRBJ1-6 | 18 | TRBD1 | TRBV9 | . | CASSEGQALSSYNSPLHF | TGTGCCAGCAGCGAGGGACAGGCCTTGAGCTCCTATAATTCACCCCTCCACTTT
TRBJ1-6 | 15 | . | TRBV6-1 | . | CASSNGGNNNSPLHF | TGTGCCAGCAGCAACGGGGGGAACAATAATTCACCCCTCCACTTT
TRBJ2-3 | 17 | TRBD1 | TRBV7-9 | . | CASSFGTGRRATDTQYF | TGTGCCAGCAGCTTCGGGACAGGGAGGAGGGCCACAGATACGCAGTATTTT
TRBJ1-1 | 12 | . | TRBV5-1 | few | CASSLGSGEAFF | TGCGCCAGCAGCTTGGGCAGCGGCGAAGCTTTCTTT
TRBJ1-1 | 11 | . | TRBV12-5 | . | CASGPFPEAFF | TGTGCTAGTGGTCCCTTCCCCGAAGCTTTCTTT
TRBJ1-1 | 10 | . | TRBV30 | . | CASGNTEAFF | TGTGCCTCGGGGAACACTGAAGCTTTCTTT
TRBJ2-1 | 16 | TRBD2 | TRBV5-1 | . | CASSLPSGGAGDEQFF | TGCGCCAGCAGCTTGCCTAGCGGGGGGGCGGGAGATGAGCAGTTCTTC
TRBJ2-3 | 14 | TRBD2 | TRBV11-2 | . | CASSSGGVQNTQYF | TGTGCCAGCAGCTCCGGGGGGGTACAGAATACGCAGTATTTT
TRBJ2-7 | 14 | TRBD1 | TRBV27 | few | CASSFGDRDYEQYF | TGTGCCAGCAGTTTTGGGGACAGGGATTACGAGCAGTACTTC
TRBJ1-2 | 13 | TRBD1 | TRBV7-9 | . | CASSSPGQAQGTF | TGTGCCAGCAGCTCACCAGGACAGGCCCAGGGCACCTTC
TRBJ1-5 | 14 | TRBD1 | TRBV2 | . | CASSDHRGNQPQHF | TGTGCCAGCAGTGACCACAGGGGAAACCAGCCCCAGCATTTT
TRBJ1-2 | 12 | . | TRBV14 | few | CASSQTGVGYTF | TGTGCCAGCAGCCAAACCGGGGTTGGCTACACCTTC
TRBJ1-5 | 16 | . | TRBV19 | . | CASSILGEKGNQPQHF | TGTGCCAGTAGTATTCTCGGGGAGAAGGGCAATCAGCCCCAGCATTTT
TRBJ2-7 | 15 | TRBD1 | TRBV6-5 | . | CASRVLGQDSYEQYF | TGTGCCAGCAGGGTCTTAGGACAGGACTCCTACGAGCAGTACTTC
TRBJ1-5 | 13 | . | TRBV30 | . | CAWSSAQGQPQHF | TGTGCCTGGAGTTCGGCCCAGGGTCAGCCCCAGCATTTT
TRBJ1-5 | 15 | TRBD1 | TRBV4-2 | . | CASSQEEGAHQPQHF | TGTGCCAGCAGCCAAGAAGAGGGGGCCCATCAGCCCCAGCATTTT
TRBJ2-2 | 13 | . | TRBV6-5 | . | CASRDSNTGELFF | TGTGCCAGCCGGGACTCCAACACCGGGGAGCTGTTTTTT
TRBJ1-3 | 15 | . | TRBV7-9 | few | CASSLHGSSGNTIYF | TGTGCCAGCAGCTTGCACGGGAGCTCTGGAAACACCATATATTTT
TRBJ2-1 | 14 | . | TRBV5-1 | . | CASSLRGNYNEQFF | TGCGCCAGCAGCTTACGGGGGAACTACAATGAGCAGTTCTTC